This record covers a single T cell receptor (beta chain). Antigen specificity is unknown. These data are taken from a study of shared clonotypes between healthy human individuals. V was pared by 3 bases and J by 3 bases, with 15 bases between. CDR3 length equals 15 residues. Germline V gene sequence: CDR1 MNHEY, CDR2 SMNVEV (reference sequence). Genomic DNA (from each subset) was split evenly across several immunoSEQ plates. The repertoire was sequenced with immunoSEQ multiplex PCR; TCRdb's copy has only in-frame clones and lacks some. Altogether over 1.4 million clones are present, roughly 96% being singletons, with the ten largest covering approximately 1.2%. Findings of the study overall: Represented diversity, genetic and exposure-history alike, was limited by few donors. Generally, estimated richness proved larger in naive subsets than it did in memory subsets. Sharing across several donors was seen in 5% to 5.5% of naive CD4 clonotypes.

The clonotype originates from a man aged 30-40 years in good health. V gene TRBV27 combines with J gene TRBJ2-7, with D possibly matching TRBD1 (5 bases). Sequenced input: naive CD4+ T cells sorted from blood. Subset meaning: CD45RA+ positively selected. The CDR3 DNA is TGTGCCAGCAGTTTTGACCGGACAAGACTCTACGAGCAGTACTTC. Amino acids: CASSFDRTRLYEQYF.